These 25 T cell receptor beta chains came from one sample sequenced in a study of blood T cell repertoires in COVID-19. Some clones are missing from TCRdb's copy, which holds only in-frame ones; the method was immunoSEQ multiplex PCR. The data show roughly 250,000 clones, approximately 89% seen once. Sequenced material: PBMCs or T cells enriched from blood (not recorded which). These receptors all come from a woman in her thirties or forties with acute COVID-19.

The chain couples TRBV28 to TRBJ1-1; D remains ambiguous. V gave up 4 bases and J gave up 7 bases, with 22 bases separating them. The CDR3 runs 16 residues. CDR1 is MDHEN and CDR2 is SYDVKM in the germline V gene. For the CDR3, the DNA is TGTGCCAGCAGTTCTTCCTTGTTGAGGGTGGGGAGTGAAGCTTTCTTT. Amino acids: CASSSSLLRVGSEAFF.

The chain uses TRBV10-3 and TRBJ1-1, with 10 bases that match TRBD1. There are 15 residues in the CDR3. Germline V gene sequence: CDR1 ENHRY, CDR2 SYGVKD. V shed 9 bases and J 0 bases; nucleotides not matched to a gene: 7. CDR3 nucleotide sequence: TGTGCCATAGGGACAGGGGATTCGGTGAACACTGAAGCTTTCTTT. It specifies CAIGTGDSVNTEAFF.

The chain employs TRBV7-9 and TRBJ2-3; maybe TRBD2 (5 bases). The CDR3 is 19 residues long. Looked up from germline, CDR1 is SEHNR and CDR2 is FQNEAQ (reference sequence). Trimming cost V 2 bases and J 4 bases, with 25 bases left between them. The CDR3 loop is CASSLILGLGEGEADTQYF. The CDR3 DNA follows: TGTGCCAGCAGCTTAATACTTGGACTGGGAGAGGGAGAGGCAGATACGCAGTATTTT.

This chain connects TRBV27 to TRBJ1-4, with D possibly being TRBD1 (5 bases). Germline V lookup: CDR1 MNHEY, CDR2 SMNVEV (reference sequence). V dropped 6 bases and J dropped 7 bases, with 15 bases sitting between them. The CDR3 extends over 14 amino acids. CDR3 region: CASSPAVGGEKLFF. In nucleotides, the CDR3 is TGTGCCAGCAGCCCTGCTGTCGGGGGTGAAAAACTGTTTTTT.

The V gene is TRBV5-1, the J gene TRBJ1-1; 11 bases are a match to TRBD1. CDR3 length: 17 amino acids. CDR1 is SGHRS, CDR2 YFSETQ, per germline. The V segment lost 0 bases and the J segment 5 bases; nucleotides outside the gene matches: 9. This CDR3 reads CASSLEPGQGAYTEAFF. The DNA for the CDR3 is TGCGCCAGCAGCTTGGAGCCAGGACAGGGGGCTTATACTGAAGCTTTCTTT.

The CDR3 coding sequence is TGTGCCAGCAGTTACTCGGAGGGTTCGACAGATACGCAGTATTTT. Protein: CASSYSEGSTDTQYF. The chain couples TRBV6-5 to TRBJ2-3; weak D call: TRBD2 (6 bases). V lost 0 bases to trimming and J lost 3 bases, with 10 bases between them. The CDR3 consists of 15 residues. In germline, CDR1 is MNHEY, CDR2 SVGAGI.

The chain combines TRBV3-1 (or the pseudogene TRBV3-2) with TRBJ1-1; D remains unclear. Germline loops: CDR1 LGHDT, CDR2 YNNKEL (reference sequence). There are 12 residues in the CDR3. Trimming took 1 base from V and 5 from J, leaving 5 bases between them. CDR3 bases: TGTGCCAGCAGCCAAGCAGATACTGAAGCTTTCTTT. Its protein is CASSQADTEAFF.

The sample holds one count of this clone. The sample contains more than one DNA sequence encoding this CDR3. The J gene is TRBJ1-1, the V gene TRBV18, with D tentatively TRBD1 (5 bases). Germline values: CDR1 KGHSH, CDR2 LQKENI. V was pared by 3 bases and J by 3 bases, with 11 bases between. The CDR3 consists of 14 residues. CDR3 coding DNA: TGTGCCAGCTCACCTCCTCAGGGTGACACTGAAGCTTTCTTT. Its protein product is CASSPPQGDTEAFF.

Comment on this clone: One base away lies a much larger clone, so this may be a sequencing read error. The rearrangement links TRBV2 to TRBJ1-5; D unclear. Trimming cost V 6 bases and J 0 bases, with 3 bases left between them. The CDR3 runs to 12 residues. Germline V gene data show CDR1 as SNHLY and CDR2 as FYNNEI. Here the CDR3 reads CASRYSNQPQHF. The CDR3 DNA is TGTGCCAGCAGGTATAGCAATCAGCCCCAGCATTTT.

This clone has just a few counts. The genes are TRBV7-3 and TRBJ2-2, with D possibly being TRBD1 (6 bases). Trimming shortened V by 4 bases and J by 6 bases, and 9 bases separated the two germline ends. The CDR3 totals 13 residues. Per germline, CDR1 SGHTA and CDR2 FQGTGA. For the CDR3, the DNA is TGTGCCAGCAGCTACCAGGGGTCCGGGGAGCTGTTTTTT. It codes for CASSYQGSGELFF.

This chain uses TRBV3-1 (or the pseudogene TRBV3-2) with TRBJ1-2, with D perhaps TRBD1 (6 bases). V was clipped by 3 bases and J by 2 bases, with 13 bases between them. The CDR3 runs to 15 residues. The germline gives CDR1 LGHDT, CDR2 YNNKEL (reference sequence). The CDR3 protein is CASSQSGHSNYGYTF. The CDR3 DNA reads as TGTGCCAGCAGCCAGTCGGGACACAGCAACTATGGCTACACCTTC.

The chain links TRBV24-1 to TRBJ1-2; the match to TRBD1 covers 10 bases. The CDR3 extends over 17 amino acids. Germline CDR1 reads KGHDR; CDR2 reads SFDVKD. Germline trimming cut 4 bases from V and 8 bases from J; bases unmatched to any gene: 15. CDR3 protein: CATSENQPGQGRYGYTF. In DNA form, the CDR3 reads TGTGCCACCAGTGAGAATCAACCGGGACAGGGGAGATACGGCTACACCTTC.

The chain couples TRBV5-4 to TRBJ1-2; perhaps TRBD1 as D (6 bases). From germline, CDR1 is SGHNT and CDR2 YYREEE (reference sequence). V was pared by 4 bases and J by 1 base, with 17 bases between. This CDR3 spans 16 amino acids. The CDR3 region is CASSPYGTRLNYGYTF. CDR3 coding DNA: TGTGCCAGCAGCCCTTACGGGACAAGGCTTAACTATGGCTACACCTTC.

The CDR3 spells CASSFGLADYNEQFF. The CDR3 nucleotides read TGTGCCAGCAGCTTCGGACTAGCGGACTACAATGAGCAGTTCTTC. The V gene is TRBV7-8, the J gene TRBJ2-1, with 10 positions matching TRBD2. In germline, CDR1 is SGHVS, CDR2 FQNEAQ. V lost 3 bases and J lost 3; bases outside the gene matches: 2. This CDR3 has 15 residues.

This chain joins TRBV7-2 and TRBJ1-4; possibly TRBD1 for D (6 bases). The germline gives CDR1 SGHTA, CDR2 FQGNSA. V lost 1 base and J 5 bases, leaving 14 bases between the germline ends. The CDR3 length is 16 residues. The CDR3 spells CASSLEQWQGNEKLFF. CDR3 nucleotide sequence: TGTGCCAGCAGCTTAGAACAGTGGCAGGGGAATGAAAAACTGTTTTTT.

V and J are TRBV2 and TRBJ2-3; perhaps TRBD2 as D (5 bases). The length of the CDR3 is 14 residues. Germline V gives CDR1 SNHLY, CDR2 FYNNEI. Trimming left V 7 bases short and J 2 bases short, with 13 bases between. CDR3 coding DNA: TGTGCCAGCACTACGGAGGAATTCACAGATACGCAGTATTTT. This codes for CASTTEEFTDTQYF.

The rearrangement links TRBV6-5 to TRBJ1-1, with a weak D call TRBD1 (6 bases). In germline, CDR1 is MNHEY, CDR2 SVGAGI. Deletions cut 9 bases from V and 0 bases from J, with 14 bases between. The CDR3 runs 14 residues. The CDR3 loop is CASGGGPMNTEAFF. DNA of the CDR3: TGTGCCAGTGGGGGGGGCCCCATGAACACTGAAGCTTTCTTT.

The chain couples TRBV7-9 to TRBJ1-2, with TRBD1 matching 10 bases. J lost 5 bases, V lost 6 bases, and 6 bases had no gene match. This CDR3 comprises 14 residues. CDR1 is SEHNR and CDR2 is FQNEAQ in the germline V gene (reference sequence). CDR3 residues: CASSSRDRGYGYTF. The CDR3 bases are TGTGCCAGCAGTTCCCGGGACAGGGGTTATGGCTACACCTTC.

The chain combines TRBV19 with TRBJ2-2; the D is unclear. V dropped 3 bases and J dropped 3 bases, with 8 bases sitting between them. The CDR3 totals 14 residues. The V gene's germline CDR1 is LNHDA and CDR2 SQIVND (reference sequence). CDR3 region: CASSISQYTGELFF. CDR3 nucleotides: TGTGCCAGTAGTATCAGTCAATACACCGGGGAGCTGTTTTTT. Full variable domain (remainder filled in from reference TRBV19 and TRBJ2-2): DGGITQSPKYLFRKEGQNVTLSCEQNLNHDAMYWYRQDPGQGLRLIYYSQIVNDFQKGDIAEGYSVSREKKESFPLTVTSAQKNPTAFYLCASSISQYTGELFFGEGSRLTVL.

This sequence joins TRBV9 and TRBJ2-3; the match to TRBD2 covers 7 bases. Unmatched junction bases numbered 3, after V lost 0 bases and J lost 2 bases. This CDR3 comprises 15 residues. CDR1 is SGDLS, CDR2 YYNGEE, per germline. CDR3 sequence reads: CASSVVLADTDTQYF. The CDR3 DNA is TGTGCCAGCAGCGTAGTCCTAGCGGACACAGATACGCAGTATTTT.

The rearrangement uses TRBV5-5 and TRBJ1-5, with D maybe TRBD1 (5 bases). The CDR3 totals 15 residues. In germline, CDR1 is SGHKS, CDR2 YYEKEE (reference sequence). V shed 0 bases and J shed 7 bases, with 14 bases lying between them. The CDR3 DNA follows: TGTGCCAGCAGCTTGGCCGGACAAATTCCCCAGCCCCAGCATTTT. Translation gives CASSLAGQIPQPQHF.

V gene TRBV28 combines with J gene TRBJ1-2, with 7 bases fitting TRBD1. From germline, CDR1 is MDHEN and CDR2 SYDVKM. The CDR3 is 15 amino acids. V trimming: 6 bases; J trimming: 6 bases; junction bases outside the gene matches: 13. The DNA of the CDR3 is TGTGCCAGCAGGTCGGGGGACAGACTATTCCATGGCTACACCTTC. As protein: CASRSGDRLFHGYTF.

The J gene is TRBJ2-1, the V gene TRBV4-3, with 9 bases aligning to TRBD2. J was trimmed by 7 bases and V by 3 bases; bases with no gene match: 10. This CDR3 contains 16 residues. Germline assignment: CDR1 LGHNA and CDR2 YSLEER. CDR3 coding DNA: TGCGCCAGCAGCCAGGGTTTAGCGGGAGCCGGGAATGAGCAGTTCTTC. Protein: CASSQGLAGAGNEQFF.

The chain recombines TRBV5-8 with TRBJ1-1; D gene uncertain. The CDR3 runs 14 residues. CDR1 and CDR2 (germline): SGHTS, YDEGEE. V was pared by 2 bases and J by 2 bases, with 10 bases between. CDR3 sequence: CASSFGLFNTEAFF. In nucleotides, the CDR3 is TGTGCCAGCAGCTTTGGACTTTTTAACACTGAAGCTTTCTTT.

V is TRBV6-5 and J is TRBJ1-1; 8 bases line up with TRBD1. Looked up from germline, CDR1 is MNHEY and CDR2 is SVGAGI. V lost 7 bases to trimming and J lost 8 bases; unmatched junction nucleotides: 6. The length of the CDR3 is 12 residues. The CDR3 sequence is CASNHQGAEAFF. The CDR3 DNA sequence: TGTGCCAGCAACCATCAGGGGGCAGAAGCTTTCTTT.